This is a list of T cell receptor beta chains from one sample in a study of shared clonotypes between healthy human individuals. The data were produced by immunoSEQ multiplex PCR, yet TCRdb's version contains in-frame clones alone and is incomplete. The sample has just over 2,000,000 clones; approximately 94% are singletons. Material: naive CD8+ T cells sorted from blood. These TCRs come from a man aged 18 to 30 in good health. Each CDR3 is given with its conserved first and last residue. D genes are given only for firm matches. Some rows mark clone size as missing; the rest say once, few, many or name a class of expanded clone.

size	D	V	J	DNA	CDR3
.	TRBD1	TRBV5-6	TRBJ2-5	TGTGCCAGCAGCCCGGGACAGGTGTACCAAGAGACCCAGTACTTC	CASSPGQVYQETQYF
.	TRBD2	TRBV14	TRBJ2-3	TGTGCCAGCAGCCAAGGTTTGCGGGGGGGATTCACAGATACGCAGTATTTT	CASSQGLRGGFTDTQYF
.	.	TRBV30	TRBJ2-1	TGTGCCTGGACCCCCTTTGGGCTTCTTCCCAATGAGCAGTTCTTC	CAWTPFGLLPNEQFF
.	TRBD2	TRBV5-6	TRBJ2-7	TGTGCCAGCAGCCAAACTAGCGAAAACGCCTACGAGCAGTACTTC	CASSQTSENAYEQYF
.	TRBD1	TRBV6-1	TRBJ1-2	TGTGCCAGCATTCGACAGGGGACAGGCTATGGCTACACCTTC	CASIRQGTGYGYTF
.	.	TRBV4-3	TRBJ1-5	TGCGCCAGCAGCCAAGCCCCAGGGAGCCAGCCCCAGCATTTT	CASSQAPGSQPQHF
once	.	TRBV15	TRBJ2-2	TGTGCCACCAGCAGAGATGGAGGGGGCACCGGGGAGCTGTTTTTT	CATSRDGGGTGELFF
.	TRBD1	TRBV6-1	TRBJ2-7	TGTGCCAGCAGTGAGGGACAGGGGACATCCCACGAGCAGTACTTC	CASSEGQGTSHEQYF
.	TRBD2	TRBV9	TRBJ2-7	TGTGCCAGCAGCCCTCAACCGGGACTAGCGGGAGTTCCCCGGGCCTACGAGCAGTACTTC	CASSPQPGLAGVPRAYEQYF
.	TRBD2	TRBV18	TRBJ2-1	TGTGCCAGCTCACCCAAGGGACTAGCGGGAGGCACGGGCTCCTACAATGAGCAGTTCTTC	CASSPKGLAGGTGSYNEQFF
.	.	TRBV11-1	TRBJ1-1	TGTGCCAGCAGCGTGTACGAGGGCGAAGCTTTCTTT	CASSVYEGEAFF
.	TRBD1	TRBV5-4	TRBJ2-7	TGTGCCAGCAGCTCGGACAGGGGGCTTGGAACCTACGAGCAGTACTTC	CASSSDRGLGTYEQYF
.	.	TRBV5-1	TRBJ2-1	TGCGCCAGCGGAGAGGGGCCCAGCTACAATGAGCAGTTCTTC	CASGEGPSYNEQFF